By proportion, the clone carrying this T cell receptor (beta chain) is medium-sized. These data originate in a study of TIL therapy for anti-PD-1-resistant metastatic lung cancer. This was the immunoSEQ v3 assay. Measured with immunoSEQ multiplex PCR; TCRdb has only the in-frame clones, and not every one. This table holds several thousand clones, around three fifths found once. Specified time point: pre-treatment sample, taken before nivolumab and TIL therapy. Most excised metastases sampled were pleural nodules or supraclavicular lymph nodes. Adults with stage 4 NSCLC were enrolled in a phase I trial. CDR3 length equals 18 residues. Germline values: CDR1 SGHVS, CDR2 FNYEAQ. V lost 3 bases, J lost 3 bases, and 22 bases lay in between.

The origin of this receptor is a person aged 25-85 years with non-small cell lung cancer. The chain joins TRBV7-6 to TRBJ2-3, with D possibly being TRBD1 (7 bases). This material consisted of tumor tissue, taken at baseline. The CDR3 spells CASSFITGDSPSTDTQYF. Here the CDR3 DNA reads TGTGCCAGCAGCTTCATCACAGGGGACTCGCCCTCGACAGATACGCAGTATTTT.